Listed below are T cell receptor beta chains from one sample, sequenced in a study of neurological immune-mediated disorders. TCRdb processed the 5' RACE reads anew with MiXCR; each CDR3 protein has one entry. Of about 70,000 distinct CDR3 sequences listed, 4.8% were seen once; the top ten hold 2% to 2.5%. Sample: PBMCs. The receptors were gathered from a woman aged 70 to 79 with multiple sclerosis. The CDR3 runs from the conserved cysteine through the conserved F or W. Each record gives: clone size, D gene, V gene, J gene, CDR3 DNA, CDR3 protein. A D gene is named only where the DNA matches it firmly. Only part of the rows carry a size: once, few, many, or a class if the clone is expanded.

many	-	TRBV3-1	TRBJ2-5	TGTGCCAGCAGCCCTCGGGTAGCGATACAAGAGACCCAGTACTTC	CASSPRVAIQETQYF
many	-	TRBV6-2/TRBV6-3	TRBJ2-4	TGTGCCAGCAGCCACCTTGGGGAGGTCAAAAACATTCAGTACTTC	CASSHLGEVKNIQYF
few	TRBD1	TRBV20-1	TRBJ1-2	TGCAGTGCTAGACGGGGGACAGGGACCAATGGCTACACCTTC	CSARRGTGTNGYTF
many	-	TRBV7-9	TRBJ2-2	TGTGCCAGCAGTAGAACGGACAGGAACACCGGGGAGCTGTTTTTT	CASSRTDRNTGELFF
many	-	TRBV5-1	TRBJ2-3	TGCGCCAGCAGCTTAGCGACAGATACGCAGTATTTT	CASSLATDTQYF
many	TRBD2	TRBV5-1	TRBJ2-3	TGCGCCAGCAGCTTGAGCTTAGGACTAGCGGGATTTAGCACAGATACGCAGTATTTT	CASSLSLGLAGFSTDTQYF
many	-	TRBV25-1	TRBJ1-1	TGTGCCAGCGTACGACAAGAAGCTTTCTTT	CASVRQEAFF
few	-	TRBV9	TRBJ1-2	TGTGCCAGCAGCGTAGAAGTTCGGGGGCAATATGGCTACACCTTC	CASSVEVRGQYGYTF
many	-	TRBV20-1	TRBJ1-3	TGCAGTGCTTCCGGGGAAGCCAGCTCTGGAAACACCATATATTTT	CSASGEASSGNTIYF
many	TRBD1	TRBV29-1	TRBJ1-2	TGCAGCGTTCGGGACAGGGTAGGATATGGCTACACCTTC	CSVRDRVGYGYTF
many	-	TRBV7-2	TRBJ2-6	TGTGCCACATCTGGCGGAAGCTCTGGGGCCAACGTCCTGACTTTC	CATSGGSSGANVLTF
many	TRBD2	TRBV20-1	TRBJ2-1	TGCAGTGCTATAAAGTCGACTAGCGGGAGTAATGAGCAGTTCTTC	CSAIKSTSGSNEQFF
many	TRBD2	TRBV5-6	TRBJ2-7	TGTGCCAGCAGCTTGGTCACTAGCGGGTCCTCCTACGAGCAGTACTTC	CASSLVTSGSSYEQYF
many	-	TRBV20-1	TRBJ2-1	TGCAGTGCTAGAGATCCCCAGAGTGAGCAGTTCTTC	CSARDPQSEQFF
few	TRBD2	TRBV5-4	TRBJ2-3	TGTGCCAGCAGCCTCGGACTAGCGGGAGGTCCGCAGTATTTT	CASSLGLAGGPQYF
many	-	TRBV5-1	TRBJ1-1	TGCGCCAGCAGCCCGACAGGCCTGGGCACTGAAGCTTTCTTT	CASSPTGLGTEAFF
-	-	TRBV7-9	TRBJ2-1	TGTGCCAGCAGCTTAGCCCGATACAATGAGCAGTTCTTC	CASSLARYNEQFF
many	TRBD1	TRBV7-3	TRBJ2-5	TGTGCCAGCATCCCTCAAACAGGGGTGGGAGAGACCCAGTACTTC	CASIPQTGVGETQYF
-	TRBD1	TRBV12-3/TRBV12-4	TRBJ2-1	TGTGCCAGCAGGCAGGGGACAGGGAGCTACAATGAGCAGTTCTTC	CASRQGTGSYNEQFF
many	-	TRBV29-1	TRBJ2-2	TGCAGCGCCGAGGATGGAGAGAACACCGGGGAGCTGTTTTTT	CSAEDGENTGELFF
many	TRBD1	TRBV12-3/TRBV12-4	TRBJ1-3	TGTGCCAGCAGTTTAGGGACAGGGGCTGGAAACACCATATATTTT	CASSLGTGAGNTIYF
many	-	TRBV7-9	TRBJ2-5	TGTGCCAGCAGCTTAGCGAGAGCAGGGGAGACCCAGTACTTC	CASSLARAGETQYF
few	TRBD1	TRBV29-1	TRBJ2-7	TGCGCTGGGGGACAGAGAGCCTACGAGCAGTACTTC	CAGGQRAYEQYF
many	-	TRBV5-1	TRBJ1-2	TGCGCCAGCAGCTTGGGGCAGGGCCCTGGCTACACCTTC	CASSLGQGPGYTF
many	-	TRBV20-1	TRBJ2-5	TGCAGTGCTAACAAACAAGAGACCCAGTACTTC	CSANKQETQYF
few	-	TRBV14	TRBJ2-3	TGTGCCAGCAGCCCATCCAGTGTACTCACAGATACGCAGTATTTT	CASSPSSVLTDTQYF
few	-	TRBV20-1	TRBJ1-3	TGCAGTGCTAGGCCCGGGAGGGAATCTGGAAACACCATATATTTT	CSARPGRESGNTIYF
few	-	TRBV12-2	TRBJ2-7	TGTGCAAGTCGCTTAGCGAGAGACAGCACCTACGAGCAGTACTTC	CASRLARDSTYEQYF